Listed here are 18 T cell receptor beta chains from one sample, sequenced in a study of shared clonotypes between healthy human individuals (TCRdb year 2020). Libraries were constructed by the immunoSEQ multiplex PCR assay. TCRdb provides this immuneACCESS table in a form limited to in-frame rearrangements. Some clones are lacking; in checked studies, under half of them reflect an unresolved V gene, and why the rest are absent is not known. In all, the sample holds over a million clones, and roughly 74% of those were seen once. The ten top clones hold roughly 0.57% of the sample. Sequencing was performed on memory CD4+ T cells from PBMCs. The meaning of the sample's cell subset or site label: CD45RA-negative fraction. All receptors come from a man aged 18 to 29 in good health. Some clones in this sample may be carry-over from other donors' samples.

The chain carries TRBV1 and TRBJ2-5; the listed D gene, TRBD2, was not tested against the DNA. TRBV1 is tagged as a pseudogene. The CDR3 runs to 19 residues. The CDR3 region is CTSSHQRRLAGRMQETQYF. As DNA, the CDR3 is TGCACCAGCAGCCACCAACGTCGCCTAGCGGGAAGAATGCAAGAGACCCAGTACTTC.

In this sample, this clone turned up a few times. This chain uses TRBV5-1 with TRBJ2-1, with 12 bases fitting TRBD2. Germline values: CDR1 SGHRS, CDR2 YFSETQ. The CDR3 spans 15 residues. Trimming removed 3 bases from V and 9 bases from J; junction bases left unmatched: 7. CDR3 DNA sequence: TGCGCCAGCAGCTGGACTAGCGGGGATGGGAGTGAGCAGTTCTTC. Residues: CASSWTSGDGSEQFF. The full variable domain, with the rest looked up from reference TRBV5-1 and TRBJ2-1, is KAGVTQTPRYLIKTRGQQVTLSCSPISGHRSVSWYQQTPGQGLQFLFEYFSETQRNKGNFPGRFSGRQFSNSRSEMNVSTLELGDSALYLCASSWTSGDGSEQFFGPGTRLTVL.

This rearrangement joins TRBV11-2 to TRBJ2-1, with 7 bases lining up with TRBD2. V lost 9 bases to trimming and J lost 7 bases; unmatched junction nucleotides: 15. Germline CDR1 reads SGHAT; CDR2 reads FQNNGV. The CDR3 has 15 residues. CDR3 sequence: CASGSRAGVGNEQFF. In DNA, the CDR3 is TGTGCCAGTGGGTCAAGGGCGGGAGTGGGGAATGAGCAGTTCTTC.

This sequence joins TRBV6-5 and TRBJ1-1; 9 bases agree with TRBD1. This CDR3 has 15 amino acids. J gave up 4 bases and V 4 bases, and 7 bases lay outside the gene matches. Germline V gene lookup returns CDR1 MNHEY and CDR2 SVGAGI. CDR3 loop: CASSFNRGLGTEAFF. Here the CDR3 DNA reads TGTGCCAGCAGTTTCAACAGGGGGCTCGGCACTGAAGCTTTCTTT.

The J gene is TRBJ2-2, the V gene TRBV6-5; D is uncertain. The CDR3 extends over 15 amino acids. V was pared by 6 bases and J by 2 bases, with 13 bases between. Germline loops: CDR1 MNHEY, CDR2 SVGAGI. The CDR3 nucleotides are TGTGCCAGCAGAATCGGGCTACATAACACCGGGGAGCTGTTTTTT. Translation: CASRIGLHNTGELFF.

V usage is TRBV28 and J usage is TRBJ2-3; unclear D gene. Germline assignment: CDR1 MDHEN and CDR2 SYDVKM. There are 15 residues in the CDR3. The germline V and J ends were trimmed by 2 bases and 2 bases, with 11 bases remaining between them. The CDR3 sequence is CASSLGVGDTDTQYF. The CDR3 coding sequence is TGTGCCAGCAGTTTAGGGGTCGGAGACACAGATACGCAGTATTTT. The full variable domain, its missing parts supplied by reference TRBV28 and TRBJ2-3, is DVKVTQSSRYLVKRTGEKVFLECVQDMDHENMFWYRQDPGLGLRLIYFSYDVKMKEKGDIPEGYSVSREKKERFSLILESASTNQTSMYLCASSLGVGDTDTQYFGPGTRLTVL.

This clone was seen a single time. This rearrangement joins TRBV7-8 to TRBJ2-7; 7 bases map to TRBD2. The CDR3 runs 14 residues. Per germline, CDR1 SGHVS and CDR2 FQNEAQ. Trimming at V came to 3 bases and at J to 5 bases, leaving 7 bases not matched to a gene. The CDR3 DNA reads TGTGCCAGCAGCTTTGGCGGGAGTCGCGACGAGCAGTACTTC. It codes for CASSFGGSRDEQYF. The full variable domain, its missing parts supplied by reference TRBV7-8 and TRBJ2-7, is GAGVSQSPRYKVAKRGQDVALRCDPISGHVSLFWYQQALGQGPEFLTYFQNEAQLDKSGLPSDRFFAERPEGSVSTLKIQRTQQEDSAVYLCASSFGGSRDEQYFGPGTRLTVT.

The CDR3 nucleotides are TGTGCCAGCAGCCAAGGGGGTAGCGGGAGGGCCGGTGAGCAGTTCTTC. The encoded protein is CASSQGGSGRAGEQFF. The V call is TRBV14, the J call TRBJ2-1, with TRBD2 matching over 11 bases. V shed 1 base and J 9 bases; nucleotides not matched to a gene: 8. The CDR3 extends over 16 amino acids. The germline V gene encodes CDR1 SGHDN and CDR2 FVKESK.

J is TRBJ2-1 and V is TRBV16; perhaps D is TRBD1 or TRBD2 (5 bases each). Germline V gene lookup returns CDR1 KGHSY and CDR2 FQNENV. CDR3 size: 14 residues. V was shortened by 3 bases and J by 5 bases, with 11 bases between the two germline ends. The CDR3 reads CASSQGRSNNEQFF. CDR3 DNA sequence: TGTGCCAGCAGCCAGGGACGGTCAAACAATGAGCAGTTCTTC.

This clone was counted between two and nine times. The rearrangement uses TRBV7-8 and TRBJ1-1, with 9 bases matching TRBD1. CDR1 and CDR2 from the germline V gene are SGHVS and FQNEAQ. The CDR3 spans 16 residues. Unmatched junction bases numbered 11, after V lost 5 bases and J lost 4 bases. The CDR3 here is CASSLGTTGGGTEAFF. The CDR3 region has the DNA TGTGCCAGCAGCCTCGGGACGACAGGGGGTGGCACTGAAGCTTTCTTT.

The V and J genes are TRBV29-1 and TRBJ1-5, with D perhaps matching TRBD1 (6 bases). The CDR3 consists of 13 residues. Germline-derived CDR1 and CDR2 are SQVTM and ANQGSEA. The V and J ends lost 6 bases and 7 bases respectively, with 16 bases between them. CDR3 in amino acids: CSVGIGGGQPQHF. In DNA form, the CDR3 reads TGCAGCGTGGGGATAGGCGGGGGCCAGCCCCAGCATTTT.

The chain is built from TRBV6-1 and TRBJ2-5; D gene unclear. Matching the DNA end better, TRBJ2-7 makes the J call doubtful. The germline V gene encodes CDR1 MNHNS and CDR2 SASEGT. The CDR3 loop spans 14 amino acids. The chain's CDR3 is CASSGELSSYEQYF. CDR3 DNA: TGTGCCAGCAGTGGTGAGTTAAGCTCCTACGAGCAGTACTTC.

The chain carries TRBV28 and TRBJ1-2, with D possibly matching TRBD1 (5 bases). Trimming stripped 3 bases from V and 5 bases from J, with 13 bases between. Per the germline V gene, CDR1 is MDHEN and CDR2 is SYDVKM. The CDR3 runs 14 residues. The CDR3 nucleotides read TGTGCCAGCAGTTTTTCGGGGCCTCTTTATGGCTACACCTTC. Residues: CASSFSGPLYGYTF.

The CDR3 region has the DNA TGTGCCATCAGTGAAACCCTGGGAGTCCAGCCCCAGCATTTT. It is translated as CAISETLGVQPQHF. This chain joins TRBV10-3 and TRBJ1-5; D call uncertain. CDR3 length: 14 amino acids. Germline V CDR1 and CDR2: ENHRY, SYGVKD. V was trimmed by 3 bases and J by 7 bases, leaving 13 bases between them.

The rearrangement uses TRBV11-3 and TRBJ2-5; 14 nucleotides align to TRBD2. The CDR3 loop spans 14 amino acids. Germline CDR1 reads SGHNT; CDR2 reads YENEEA. The V and J ends lost 4 bases and 7 bases, in that order; junction bases with no gene match: 2. The CDR3 region is CASSSGTSGGTQYF. In DNA, the CDR3 is TGTGCCAGCAGCTCAGGGACTAGCGGGGGGACCCAGTACTTC.

As for this clone: A much larger clone differs by one base, so this may be a read error. This same CDR3 is encoded by further DNA sequences in the sample. The chain carries TRBV5-6 and TRBJ1-1; D is unresolved. The germline gives CDR1 SGHDT, CDR2 YYEEEE. CDR3 length equals 13 residues. V lost 0 bases to trimming and J lost 1 base, with 4 bases between them. The DNA of the CDR3 is TGTGCCAGCAGCTTGGCTAGGAACACTGAAGCTTTCTTT. Residues: CASSLARNTEAFF.

This CDR3 is CASSPTLGGQETQYF. The CDR3 DNA is TGTGCCAGCTCACCGACACTCGGGGGGCAAGAGACCCAGTACTTC. This rearrangement joins TRBV18 to TRBJ2-5; TRBD2 aligns across 7 bases. CDR1 and CDR2 (germline): KGHSH, LQKENI. Trimming removed 3 bases from V and 2 bases from J; junction bases left unmatched: 6. CDR3 length equals 15 residues.

The table lists this clone with a few counts. The rearrangement joins TRBV27 to TRBJ2-1; 8 nucleotides align to TRBD1. Trimming removed 5 bases from V and 3 bases from J; junction bases left unmatched: 3. The CDR3 sequence is 14 residues long. From germline, CDR1 is MNHEY and CDR2 SMNVEV (reference sequence). In DNA, the CDR3 is TGTGCCAGCAGTGACAGGGGATTCTACAATGAGCAGTTCTTC. It translates to CASSDRGFYNEQFF.